This T cell receptor (beta chain) was sequenced during a study of neoadjuvant anti-PD-1 for oral cavity cancer. In the study overall: Patients without progression received a fourth nivolumab dose around day 43, then surgical resection on days 50-56.

This clone was counted only a few times. Some clones are missing from TCRdb's copy, which holds only in-frame ones; the method was immunoSEQ multiplex PCR. In the table there are tens of thousands of clones, about 25% of which are singletons. Time point: after neoadjuvant nivolumab, at surgical resection. The CDR3 extends over 17 amino acids. The germline V gene encodes CDR1 MGHRA and CDR2 YSYEKL. Trimming took 0 bases from V and 4 from J, leaving 15 bases between them. The receptor comes from a person aged 40 to 85 with oral cavity squamous cell carcinoma. The V gene is TRBV4-1, the J gene TRBJ1-4; D may be TRBD1 (5 bases). The sample in question was tumor tissue, obtained after nivolumab (anti-PD-1) treatment. CDR3 protein: CASSQDQGVNFNEKLFF. As DNA, the CDR3 is TGCGCCAGCAGCCAAGATCAGGGAGTAAATTTTAATGAAAAACTGTTTTTT.